Listed below are T cell receptor beta chains from one sample, sequenced in a study of blood T cell repertoires in COVID-19. Repertoires were generated with immunoSEQ multiplex PCR, while TCRdb's copy carries only in-frame clones and drops some. The data hold some 99,000 clones, with roughly 87% observed a single time. Sequenced sample: peripheral blood. The receptors derive from a man in his 70s with acute or convalescent COVID-19. Both conserved end residues are trimmed from each CDR3.

v_call	j_call	cdr3_aa
TRBV11-2	TRBJ1-2	ASSSLGRGYT
TRBV10-3	TRBJ1-4	AISDPGEGTNEKLF
TRBV9	TRBJ1-1	ASSPTVWNTEAF
TRBV7-3	TRBJ1-2	ASSLTYGAGGYT
TRBV11-2	TRBJ1-3	ASSPGGGRHSGNTIY
TRBV5-1	TRBJ1-5	ASSALGQPNQPQH
TRBV7-8	TRBJ2-7	ASSLGRQSSYEQY
TRBV28	TRBJ1-2	ASTDPPGQTGYT
TRBV19	TRBJ1-4	ASSTQGLPNEKLF
TRBV3-1/TRBV3-2	TRBJ1-1	ASTQGPGITEAF
TRBV28	TRBJ2-3	ASSFGYAGGQDTQY
TRBV29-1	TRBJ1-2	SVDSDGYT
TRBV5-1	TRBJ2-3	ASSPTGTRGTDTQY
TRBV29-1	TRBJ2-3	SARPGQGNTDTQY
TRBV25-1	TRBJ2-2	ASSEDRGSTGELF